This T cell receptor beta chain is from a study of shared clonotypes between healthy human individuals. Naive CD8 cells lacked CD45RO and underwent positive selection for CCR7, leaving out terminally differentiated effector memory CD45RA+ cells. Germline loops: CDR1 LNHDA, CDR2 SQIVND (reference sequence). V lost 5 bases and J 1 base, leaving 14 bases between the germline ends. The CDR3 extends over 15 amino acids. The repertoire was sequenced with immunoSEQ multiplex PCR; TCRdb's copy has only in-frame clones and lacks some. The sample contains about 2.2 million clones, just over 90% of which appear only once.

The chain uses TRBV19 and TRBJ1-1; D call uncertain. This TCR was sampled from a man between 18 and 29 years old in good health. Some clones in this sample may be carry-over from other donors' samples. The sequenced sample was naive CD8+ T cells from PBMCs. The CDR3 region is CASSPNKGWNTEAFF. CDR3 DNA: TGTGCCAGTAGTCCAAACAAGGGATGGAACACTGAAGCTTTCTTT.